This passage covers 27 T cell receptor beta chains from one sample sequenced in a study of blood T cell repertoires in COVID-19. Generated by immunoSEQ multiplex PCR, the TCRdb table keeps only in-frame clones and is missing some. The sample includes around 63,000 clones, 86% of them seen just once. The sample comprised peripheral blood. These receptors came from a woman older than 75 with acute or convalescent COVID-19.

The chain has TRBV7-9 and TRBJ2-2, with D maybe TRBD2 (5 bases). Germline assignment: CDR1 SEHNR and CDR2 FQNEAQ (reference sequence). Trimming stripped 3 bases from V and 4 bases from J, with 12 bases between. The CDR3 consists of 15 residues. The CDR3 loop reads CASSLDPGVTGELFF. As DNA, the CDR3 is TGTGCCAGCAGCTTGGATCCCGGGGTCACCGGGGAGCTGTTTTTT.

The V gene is TRBV15, the J gene TRBJ2-7, with D possibly TRBD2 on 6 matching bases. V was clipped by 5 bases and J by 7 bases, with 12 bases between them. This CDR3 comprises 12 residues. CDR1 LNHNV and CDR2 YYDKDF come from the germline V gene (reference sequence). Here the CDR3 reads CATSRPGGEQYF. The CDR3, as DNA: TGTGCCACCAGCCGTCCTGGAGGGGAGCAGTACTTC.

The V call is TRBV7-2, the J call TRBJ1-2; the match to TRBD1 covers 7 bases. The CDR3 runs to 14 residues. Trimming removed 3 bases from V and 8 bases from J; junction bases left unmatched: 9. Per the germline V gene, CDR1 is SGHTA and CDR2 is FQGNSA. CDR3 loop: CASSFARGKDGYTF. In DNA, the CDR3 is TGTGCCAGCAGCTTTGCCAGGGGGAAGGACGGCTACACCTTC.

The chain uses TRBV27 and TRBJ2-3; the D is unclear. With 6 bases removed from V and 9 bases from J, the gap between germline ends came to 13 bases. The CDR3 has 12 amino acids. Germline V lookup: CDR1 MNHEY, CDR2 SMNVEV (reference sequence). This CDR3 reads CASRPTYGTQYF. The CDR3 coding sequence is TGTGCCAGCAGACCCACTTACGGGACGCAGTATTTT.

This chain joins TRBV7-8 and TRBJ1-1, with D tentatively TRBD1 (5 bases). V gave up 11 bases and J gave up 4 bases, with 11 bases separating them. The CDR3 runs 11 residues. Germline CDR1 SGHVS, CDR2 FQNEAQ. The CDR3 is CAAGGGTEAFF. The CDR3 DNA follows: TGTGCCGCTGGGGGGGGCACTGAAGCTTTCTTT.

V is TRBV4-2 and J is TRBJ1-6; 7 positions match TRBD1. Germline lookup yields CDR1 LGHNA and CDR2 YNFKEQ. This CDR3 has 15 amino acids. Trimming took 1 base from V and 8 from J; bases not matched to a gene: 5. For the CDR3, the DNA is TGTGCCAGCAGCCAAGGACAGGGATTGCATTCACCCCTCCACTTT. This gives the protein CASSQGQGLHSPLHF.

The chain combines TRBV5-4 with TRBJ2-3, with 9 bases identical to TRBD2. This CDR3 has 18 residues. Per germline, CDR1 SGHNT and CDR2 YYREEE (reference sequence). V lost 1 base, J lost 2 bases, and 11 bases stayed unmatched. The CDR3 loop reads CASSLPRGSGGYTDTQYF. In DNA, the CDR3 is TGTGCCAGCAGCTTGCCCCGCGGTAGCGGGGGATACACAGATACGCAGTATTTT.

This clone came up a few times. The chain employs TRBV30 and TRBJ1-4; D is unresolved. CDR1 and CDR2 (germline): GTSNPN, SVGIG (reference sequence). This CDR3 is 14 amino acids long. With 0 bases removed from V and 5 bases from J, the gap between germline ends came to 10 bases. CDR3 coding DNA: TGTGCCTGGAGTGTAGTCAGGCCGAATGAAAAACTGTTTTTT. Translated: CAWSVVRPNEKLFF.

This clone was found a few times. The chain joins TRBV5-1 to TRBJ1-2; 9 bases are a match to TRBD1. Germline lookup yields CDR1 SGHRS and CDR2 YFSETQ. The ends lost 2 bases at V and 7 bases at J; junction bases unmatched: 12. This CDR3 spans 16 amino acids. CDR3 coding DNA: TGCGCCAGCAGCTTTAGAACAGGGGGCCTTTCTTTTGGCTACACCTTC. Its translation is CASSFRTGGLSFGYTF.

The chain employs TRBV2 and TRBJ1-6; 7 bases map to TRBD1. Trimming cost V 5 bases and J 5 bases; bases outside gene matches: 9. The CDR3 is made up of 16 amino acids. The germline V gene has CDR1 SNHLY and CDR2 FYNNEI. The CDR3 DNA follows: TGTGCCAGCAGTTTACGACAGGGTCGGGATAATTCACCCCTCCACTTT. As protein: CASSLRQGRDNSPLHF.

The chain recombines TRBV19 with TRBJ1-5, with 10 bases fitting TRBD1. CDR3 size: 15 residues. The ends lost 5 bases at V and 2 bases at J; junction bases unmatched: 3. The germline CDR1 and CDR2 sequences are LNHDA and SQIVND (reference sequence). The CDR3 region has the DNA TGTGCCAGTAGTGGAGGGACAGGGGGCAATCAGCCCCAGCATTTT. Translated, it gives CASSGGTGGNQPQHF.

The J gene is TRBJ1-3, the V gene TRBV15; a possible D gene is TRBD1 (6 bases). Per the germline V gene, CDR1 is LNHNV and CDR2 is YYDKDF (reference sequence). V was clipped by 0 bases and J by 1 base, with 7 bases between them. This CDR3 is 15 amino acids long. CDR3 region: CATSRDQGSGNTIYF. CDR3 DNA sequence: TGTGCCACCAGCAGAGACCAGGGGTCTGGAAACACCATATATTTT.

The V gene is TRBV21-1, the J gene TRBJ2-7; whether TRBD1, the table's D call, matches the DNA was not checked. TRBV21-1 is recorded as a pseudogene. The length of the CDR3 is 16 residues. The CDR3 DNA is TGTGCCAGCAGCAAGGGACAGGTTAGAAGCATAGGCGAGCAGTACTTC. As protein: CASSKGQVRSIGEQYF.

The J gene is TRBJ1-4, the V gene TRBV2; no firm D call. Trimming stripped 6 bases from V and 10 bases from J, with 21 bases between. CDR1 is SNHLY and CDR2 is FYNNEI in the germline V gene. The CDR3 consists of 15 residues. The CDR3 is CASSPGSLHQPKLFF. In nucleotides, the CDR3 is TGTGCCAGCAGCCCAGGTAGTTTACATCAGCCAAAACTGTTTTTT.

This sequence joins TRBV19 and TRBJ2-7; 12 bases fit TRBD2. The germline V gene has CDR1 LNHDA and CDR2 SQIVND (reference sequence). V lost 5 bases, J lost 3 bases, and 5 bases stayed unmatched. The CDR3 is 15 residues long. As DNA, the CDR3 is TGTGCCAGTAGTCCAAGGACTAGCGGGGACTACGAGCAGTACTTC. This translates into CASSPRTSGDYEQYF.

The chain carries TRBV18 and TRBJ2-2; TRBD1 is a possible D gene (6 bases). The V and J ends lost 3 bases and 5 bases respectively, with 13 bases between them. CDR1 KGHSH and CDR2 LQKENI come from the germline V gene. The CDR3 has 15 amino acids. CDR3 protein: CASSPLTGITGELFF. DNA for the CDR3: TGTGCCAGCTCACCTCTAACAGGGATAACCGGGGAGCTGTTTTTT. Looking up the rest from reference TRBV18 and TRBJ2-2 gives the full variable domain: NAGVMQNPRHLVRRRGQEARLRCSPMKGHSHVYWYRQLPEEGLKFMVYLQKENIIDESGMPKERFSAEFPKEGPSILRIQQVVRGDSAAYFCASSPLTGITGELFFGEGSRLTVL.

This chain links TRBV6-5 with TRBJ1-5, with D maybe TRBD1 (5 bases). The CDR3 length is 13 residues. With 8 bases removed from V and 3 bases from J, the gap between germline ends came to 11 bases. CDR1 and CDR2 (germline): MNHEY, SVGAGI. The CDR3 region is CASGAELNQPQHF. The DNA of the CDR3 is TGTGCCAGCGGGGCAGAGCTCAATCAGCCCCAGCATTTT.

The J gene is TRBJ1-4, the V gene TRBV6-5; D not certain. Germline V gene sequence: CDR1 MNHEY, CDR2 SVGAGI. CDR3 length: 12 amino acids. V was pared by 8 bases and J by 8 bases, with 12 bases between. CDR3 sequence: CASLERREKLFF. The CDR3 DNA sequence: TGTGCCAGCTTGGAAAGGAGGGAAAAACTGTTTTTT.

The chain is built from TRBV6-4 and TRBJ2-3; 8 bases map to TRBD1. This CDR3 contains 15 residues. In germline, CDR1 is MRHNA, CDR2 SNTAGT. V shed 3 bases, J shed 6 bases, and the junction held 8 bases outside the gene matches. This CDR3 is CASSEAVTGADTQYF. Written as DNA, the CDR3 is TGTGCCAGCAGTGAAGCGGTGACAGGGGCGGATACGCAGTATTTT.

The rearrangement links TRBV27 to TRBJ2-1, with 13 bases that match TRBD2. CDR1 is MNHEY, CDR2 SMNVEV, per germline (reference sequence). With 6 bases clipped from V and 5 bases from J, the junction kept 10 bases outside the gene matches. The CDR3 totals 17 residues. This chain's CDR3 is CASRNPGLAGFDNEQFF. The CDR3 DNA follows: TGTGCCAGCAGGAATCCGGGACTAGCGGGATTTGACAATGAGCAGTTCTTC.

With regard to this clone: Different DNA sequences within this sample yield the same CDR3. The CDR3 loop is CASSRSQGNTEAFF. DNA for the CDR3: TGTGCCAGCAGCCGATCCCAGGGGAACACTGAAGCTTTCTTT. The V gene is TRBV3-1 (or the pseudogene TRBV3-2), the J gene TRBJ1-1; tentatively, D is TRBD1 (5 bases). Between the trimmed V and J ends, which lost 4 bases and 1 base, there was a span of 10 bases. The CDR3 length is 14 residues. CDR1 LGHDT and CDR2 YNNKEL come from the germline V gene (reference sequence).

The chain uses TRBV19 and TRBJ1-3, with TRBD1 identical over 7 bases. There are 16 residues in the CDR3. Germline assignment: CDR1 LNHDA and CDR2 SQIVND (reference sequence). The J segment lost 2 bases and the V segment lost 4 bases, leaving 8 bases of the junction unmatched. The CDR3 bases are TGTGCCAGTAGTACCTCCAGGCAGGGGGCTGGAAACACCATATATTTT. It translates to CASSTSRQGAGNTIYF. The full variable domain, completed using reference TRBV19 and TRBJ1-3, is DGGITQSPKYLFRKEGQNVTLSCEQNLNHDAMYWYRQDPGQGLRLIYYSQIVNDFQKGDIAEGYSVSREKKESFPLTVTSAQKNPTAFYLCASSTSRQGAGNTIYFGEGSWLTVV.

V and J are TRBV5-1 and TRBJ1-1; D gene ambiguous. The germline V gene encodes CDR1 SGHRS and CDR2 YFSETQ. The CDR3 has 14 residues. The ends were cut back, 3 bases at V and 1 base at J, with 10 bases in the middle. The CDR3 coding sequence is TGCGCCAGCAGCTCCGGACTTACGAACACTGAAGCTTTCTTT. Translating it yields CASSSGLTNTEAFF.

This clone was counted once. The genes are TRBV5-1 and TRBJ1-2; D perhaps matches TRBD1 (6 bases). Per the germline V gene, CDR1 is SGHRS and CDR2 is YFSETQ. Trimming removed 4 bases at V and 2 bases at J, with 15 bases between. The CDR3 loop spans 15 amino acids. The CDR3 sequence is CASSKRTEINYGYTF. The CDR3 region has the DNA TGCGCCAGCAGCAAAAGGACAGAGATAAACTATGGCTACACCTTC.

V and J are TRBV7-6 and TRBJ1-3; D gene ambiguous. V lost 4 bases, J lost 0 bases, and 10 bases lay in between. The CDR3 extends over 15 amino acids. Germline V gives CDR1 SGHVS, CDR2 FNYEAQ. The CDR3, as DNA: TGTGCCAGCAGCTCCCGGGAGATCTCTGGAAACACCATATATTTT. This translates into CASSSREISGNTIYF.

The chain carries TRBV7-2 and TRBJ2-3; D is possibly TRBD2 (5 bases). Looked up from germline, CDR1 is SGHTA and CDR2 is FQGNSA. V lost 0 bases and J 1 base, leaving 11 bases between the germline ends. The CDR3 length is 16 residues. The CDR3 reads CASSLAERGRTDTQYF. CDR3 coding DNA: TGTGCCAGCAGCTTAGCCGAAAGAGGGCGCACAGATACGCAGTATTTT.

The J gene is TRBJ1-1, the V gene TRBV6-5; 10 nucleotides match TRBD1. V dropped 6 bases and J dropped 7; count of bases not matched to a gene: 5. This CDR3 is built from 13 residues. CDR1 is MNHEY, CDR2 SVGAGI, per germline. The CDR3: CASRDRDRGEAFF. The CDR3, as DNA: TGTGCCAGCAGAGATCGGGACAGGGGTGAAGCTTTCTTT.